This TCR beta chain was documented in a study of blood T cell repertoires in COVID-19. Whole-study context: COVID-19 samples from acute and convalescent phases originated in the United States, Italy and Spain. T cells, B-cell-depleted T cells, or PBMCs provided the cDNA or gDNA that served as material.

In the original workflow: By means of reference gene primer amplification, nucleated cell counts were estimated. The repertoire was sequenced with immunoSEQ multiplex PCR; TCRdb's copy has only in-frame clones and lacks some. V and J calls and clone size come straight from that table; D and trimming were deduced from the DNA. The sample yields over 85,000 clones, roughly 80% seen once. The receptor was isolated from a man in his fifties or sixties with acute or convalescent COVID-19. Sequencing used peripheral blood.

The CDR3 nucleotides are TGTGCCAGCAGCGCCCAGGGACAGGCTAATGAAAAACTGTTTTTT. Protein product: CASSAQGQANEKLFF. The chain recombines TRBV7-8 with TRBJ1-4, with 8 bases lining up with TRBD1. Germline V gene sequence: CDR1 SGHVS, CDR2 FQNEAQ. With 5 bases clipped from V and 3 bases from J, the junction kept 5 bases outside the gene matches. This CDR3 has 15 amino acids.